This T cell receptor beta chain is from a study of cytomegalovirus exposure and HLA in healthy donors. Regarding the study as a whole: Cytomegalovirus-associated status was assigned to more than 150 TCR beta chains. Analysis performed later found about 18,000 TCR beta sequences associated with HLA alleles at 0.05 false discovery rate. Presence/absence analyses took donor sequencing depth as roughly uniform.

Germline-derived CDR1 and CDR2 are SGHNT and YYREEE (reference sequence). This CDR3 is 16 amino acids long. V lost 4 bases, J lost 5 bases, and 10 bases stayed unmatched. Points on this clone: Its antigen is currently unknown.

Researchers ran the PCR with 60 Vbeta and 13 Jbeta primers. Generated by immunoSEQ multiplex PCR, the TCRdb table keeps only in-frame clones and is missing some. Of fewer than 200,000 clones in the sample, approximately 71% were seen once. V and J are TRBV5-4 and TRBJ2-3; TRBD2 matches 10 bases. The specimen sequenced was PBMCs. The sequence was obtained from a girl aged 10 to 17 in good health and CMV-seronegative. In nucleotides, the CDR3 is TGTGCCAGCAGCCCTACCCTAGCGGGGGCCCTAGATACGCAGTATTTT. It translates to CASSPTLAGALDTQYF. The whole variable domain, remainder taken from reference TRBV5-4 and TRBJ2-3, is ETGVTQSPTHLIKTRGQQVTLRCSSQSGHNTVSWYQQALGQGPQFIFQYYREEENGRGNFPPRFSGLQFPNYSSELNVNALELDDSALYLCASSPTLAGALDTQYFGPGTRLTVL.